The next 8 T cell receptor beta chains were all read from a single sample in a study of control samples from healthy donors and cancer patients. Profiling relied on immunoSEQ multiplex PCR, and the TCRdb table lists in-frame clones only, not all of them. The table records roughly 52,000 clones, approximately 95% of them present only once. Sequencing input: blood. Source of these receptors: a woman aged 25 to 39 in good health.

CDR3 bases: TGTGCCAGCAGTGATTATGATCGGCCCCACGAGCAGTACTTC. Its translation: CASSDYDRPHEQYF. The chain combines TRBV6-1 with TRBJ2-7; unclear D gene. The CDR3 length is 14 residues. Per germline, CDR1 MNHNS and CDR2 SASEGT. V gave up 3 bases and J gave up 5 bases, with 14 bases separating them.

The chain employs TRBV4-2 and TRBJ1-1; 8 nucleotides agree with TRBD1. From germline, CDR1 is LGHNA and CDR2 YNFKEQ. With V trimmed by 0 bases and J by 6 bases, 3 bases remained unmatched. The CDR3 sequence is 14 residues long. CDR3 DNA sequence: TGTGCCAGCAGCCAAGAGACAGGGGCTCCTGAAGCTTTCTTT. This encodes CASSQETGAPEAFF.

This rearrangement joins TRBV12-3 or TRBV12-4 to TRBJ2-7; D not certain. The CDR3 totals 13 residues. The V end was cut by 6 bases, the J end by 2 bases, with 11 bases between. The CDR3 DNA follows: TGTGCCAGCAGCCTGACCCCCACCTACGAGCAGTACTTC. Translating it yields CASSLTPTYEQYF.

This chain uses TRBV27 with TRBJ2-1; 9 bases align to TRBD1. CDR1 and CDR2 (germline): MNHEY, SMNVEV (reference sequence). V lost 5 bases and J lost 3; bases outside the gene matches: 5. The CDR3 consists of 15 residues. CDR3 nucleotide sequence: TGTGCCAGCAGTGAAGGACAGGGGTTCTACAATGAGCAGTTCTTC. This translates into CASSEGQGFYNEQFF.

The chain joins TRBV19 to TRBJ2-7; D might be TRBD1 or TRBD2, each matching 5 bases. CDR1 LNHDA and CDR2 SQIVND come from the germline V gene (reference sequence). Trimming left V 3 bases short and J 7 bases short, with 16 bases between. The CDR3 consists of 14 residues. CDR3 sequence reads: CASSIQGQGVEQYF. The CDR3 nucleotides read TGTGCCAGTAGTATCCAGGGTCAGGGAGTTGAGCAGTACTTC. The full variable domain, completed using reference TRBV19 and TRBJ2-7, is DGGITQSPKYLFRKEGQNVTLSCEQNLNHDAMYWYRQDPGQGLRLIYYSQIVNDFQKGDIAEGYSVSREKKESFPLTVTSAQKNPTAFYLCASSIQGQGVEQYFGPGTRLTVT.

This sequence joins TRBV10-3 and TRBJ1-3, with D hard to call. Per germline, CDR1 ENHRY and CDR2 SYGVKD. CDR3 length: 16 amino acids. The V gene lost 0 bases and the J gene lost 0 bases, with 9 bases spanning the gap. The CDR3 nucleotides read TGTGCCATCAGTGAGTCACCCCCGCGCTCTGGAAACACCATATATTTT. It specifies CAISESPPRSGNTIYF.

The chain combines TRBV28 with TRBJ1-5, with D maybe TRBD1 (6 bases). V shed 5 bases and J shed 4 bases, with 15 bases lying between them. The CDR3 sequence is 15 residues long. The germline V gene encodes CDR1 MDHEN and CDR2 SYDVKM. The CDR3 nucleotides read TGTGCCAGCAGTCCCAGGGGAGGGGGTAATCAGCCCCAGCATTTT. As protein: CASSPRGGGNQPQHF. The full variable domain, completed using reference TRBV28 and TRBJ1-5, is DVKVTQSSRYLVKRTGEKVFLECVQDMDHENMFWYRQDPGLGLRLIYFSYDVKMKEKGDIPEGYSVSREKKERFSLILESASTNQTSMYLCASSPRGGGNQPQHFGDGTRLSIL.

The rearrangement links TRBV4-1 to TRBJ2-1; TRBD1 agrees at 11 bases. This CDR3 comprises 15 residues. J was trimmed by 8 bases and V by 3 bases; bases with no gene match: 6. CDR1 is MGHRA, CDR2 YSYEKL, per germline. CDR3 bases: TGCGCCAGCAGCCATACCGGGACAGGGGGACATGAGCAGTTCTTC. Residues: CASSHTGTGGHEQFF.